These 20 T cell receptor beta chains were all obtained from the same sample, sequenced in a study of T cells in Graves' hyperthyroidism and ophthalmopathy. Amplified TCR beta CDR3 regions came from RNA transcripts. A set of HTBI primers served as the primers for a first-round RT-PCR of the TCR CDR3. TCRdb redid the calling of the multiplex PCR reads with MiXCR, one entry per CDR3 protein. This sample has approximately 690,000 distinct CDR3 sequences; around 13% occur once, and the top ten carry around 13%. The sequenced sample consisted of blood. The receptors stem from a woman aged 45-59 years with Graves' ophthalmopathy.

The chain links TRBV6-2 or TRBV6-3 to TRBJ2-4, with 7 bases matching TRBD2. Germline V gene sequence: CDR1 MNHEY, CDR2 SVGEGT. The junction had 10 bases not matched to a gene; V was cut back by 2 bases and J by 0 bases. This CDR3 has 18 residues. The CDR3 loop reads CASSYASGRTVAKNIQYF. For the CDR3, the DNA is TGTGCCAGCAGTTACGCTAGCGGACGAACCGTAGCCAAAAACATTCAGTACTTC.

This clonotype was seen ten or more times. The J gene is TRBJ2-7, the V gene TRBV20-1; perhaps TRBD1 as D (5 bases). Trimming shortened V by 0 bases and J by 5 bases, and 17 bases separated the two germline ends. Germline loops: CDR1 DFQATT, CDR2 SNEGSKA (reference sequence). CDR3 length: 15 amino acids. CDR3: CSAREGVKKRHEQYF. CDR3 DNA sequence: TGCAGTGCTAGAGAAGGGGTCAAGAAGAGACACGAGCAGTACTTC.

This clonotype was detected a few times. The V call is TRBV20-1, the J call TRBJ1-1; D not resolved. The germline V gene has CDR1 DFQATT and CDR2 SNEGSKA (reference sequence). CDR3 length: 11 amino acids. V was clipped by 4 bases and J by 2 bases, with 5 bases between them. The CDR3 reads CSAKSNTEAFF. The CDR3 region has the DNA TGCAGTGCTAAAAGTAACACTGAAGCTTTCTTT.

This clonotype was recorded at least ten times. CDR3 sequence (DNA): TGTGCCAGCAGCTTAGCAGGGACAGGTCGATTCTCCTACGAGCAGTACTTC. Translating gives CASSLAGTGRFSYEQYF. V usage is TRBV7-8 and J usage is TRBJ2-7; the match to TRBD1 covers 8 bases. V lost 0 bases to trimming and J lost 0 bases; unmatched junction nucleotides: 7. Looked up from germline, CDR1 is SGHVS and CDR2 is FQNEAQ. The CDR3 sequence is 17 residues long.

At least ten counts were recorded for this clonotype. The chain couples TRBV10-3 to TRBJ2-7; tentatively, D is TRBD2 (6 bases). Between the trimmed V and J ends, which lost 1 base and 0 bases, there was a span of 10 bases. The CDR3 length is 15 residues. Germline V gene lookup returns CDR1 ENHRY and CDR2 SYGVKD. In DNA form, the CDR3 reads TGTGCCATCAGTGAGTGGCTAGCGAGCTCCTACGAGCAGTACTTC. Amino acid sequence: CAISEWLASSYEQYF.

Only a few counts were recorded for this clonotype. This chain joins TRBV4-3 and TRBJ1-2; 7 bases fit TRBD1. The CDR3 is 15 residues long. The V gene end was trimmed by 2 bases and the J gene end by 4 bases; junction bases not matched to a gene: 7. Germline V gene sequence: CDR1 LGHNA, CDR2 YSLEER. The CDR3 region is CASSQSEQGFYGYTF. CDR3 nucleotide sequence: TGCGCCAGCAGCCAATCCGAACAGGGGTTCTATGGCTACACCTTC.

Turning to this clonotype: One junction end disagrees with the germline gene, perhaps due to a read error. The genes are TRBV25-1 and TRBJ2-7, with TRBD1 identical over 8 bases. This CDR3 is 15 amino acids long. Germline loops: CDR1 MGHDK, CDR2 SYGVNS. DNA of the CDR3: TGTGCCAACAGTGTTAGTGGGACAGGCCTTTACGAGCAGTACTTC. This codes for CANSVSGTGLYEQYF.

This clonotype came up many times. This chain joins TRBV7-9 and TRBJ2-5; 8 bases map to TRBD1. The CDR3 has 14 residues. Germline V gives CDR1 SEHNR, CDR2 FQNEAQ (reference sequence). Germline trimming cut 6 bases from V and 4 bases from J; bases unmatched to any gene: 7. CDR3 in amino acids: CASSETGGPETQYF. CDR3 bases: TGTGCCAGCAGTGAAACAGGGGGACCAGAGACCCAGTACTTC.

This clonotype appeared many times. One end of the junction varies from germline; a read error may be responsible. The chain couples TRBV6-1 to TRBJ2-5; D call uncertain. The CDR3 is 15 residues long. CDR1 and CDR2 (germline): MNHNS, SASEGT. The DNA of the CDR3 is TGTGCCGGCAGTGAAGCGCAGGCGGCGCAAGAGACCCAGTACTTC. Residues: CAGSEAQAAQETQYF.

This clonotype has ten or more counts. The CDR3 sequence: CASSSGTGAYGYTF. The CDR3 DNA follows: TGTGCCAGCAGCTCCGGGACAGGGGCCTATGGCTACACCTTC. The rearrangement uses TRBV27 and TRBJ1-2; TRBD1 matches 10 bases. V was clipped by 6 bases and J by 4 bases; unmatched bases: 5. Germline CDR1 reads MNHEY; CDR2 reads SMNVEV (reference sequence). The CDR3 contains 14 residues.

This clonotype was recorded many times. The CDR3 loop is CASSQTGGAFEQYF. The CDR3 DNA reads as TGTGCCAGCAGTCAAACAGGGGGCGCGTTCGAGCAGTACTTC. The chain combines TRBV6-1 with TRBJ2-7; TRBD1 matches 9 bases. The CDR3 runs 14 residues. Germline V gives CDR1 MNHNS, CDR2 SASEGT. Trimming removed 5 bases from V and 6 bases from J; junction bases left unmatched: 8.

This clonotype was observed at least ten times. The rearrangement joins TRBV13 to TRBJ2-1, with 7 bases fitting TRBD2. This CDR3 contains 15 residues. Germline trimming cut 5 bases from V and 3 bases from J; bases unmatched to any gene: 7. The germline gives CDR1 PRHDT, CDR2 FYEKMQ (reference sequence). CDR3 protein: CASSTSRDYYNEQFF. In nucleotides, the CDR3 is TGTGCCAGCAGCACGTCCCGGGACTACTACAATGAGCAGTTCTTC.

For this clonotype: It is likely a read error, because the conserved phenylalanine at the end of the CDR3 is missing. The chain employs TRBV6-2 or TRBV6-3 and TRBJ1-1; D ambiguous. CDR3 length: 16 amino acids. Trimming shortened V by 0 bases and J by 4 bases, and 15 bases separated the two germline ends. Germline V CDR1 and CDR2: MNHEY, SVGEGT. The CDR3 DNA reads as TGTGCCAGCAGTTACTCAATGTTATGGTCTTTCACTGAAGCTTTCGTT. Translating gives CASSYSMLWSFTEAFV.

This clonotype has more than one count but fewer than ten. This chain links TRBV20-1 with TRBJ2-3, with TRBD2 matching 12 bases. Losses at the gene ends were 4 bases for V and 0 bases for J; bases not matched to a gene: 5. The length of the CDR3 is 16 residues. Germline V gene sequence: CDR1 DFQATT, CDR2 SNEGSKA (reference sequence). CDR3 loop: CSANSGTSGSTDTQYF. CDR3 sequence (DNA): TGCAGTGCTAATTCCGGGACTAGCGGGAGCACAGATACGCAGTATTTT.

Ten or more counts support this clonotype. The chain is built from TRBV5-1 and TRBJ1-1; TRBD1 might be the D (6 bases). V lost 4 bases and J 1 base, leaving 23 bases between the germline ends. Per the germline V gene, CDR1 is SGHRS and CDR2 is YFSETQ. The CDR3 has 18 amino acids. The CDR3 DNA is TGCGCCAGCAGCGGGGGACAAGGGAGCGCGCGTAAGAACACTGAAGCTTTCTTT. Its translation is CASSGGQGSARKNTEAFF.

A remark on this clonotype: A much larger clone lies one base from this, so it may be a read error. The V and J genes are TRBV5-1 and TRBJ1-2; TRBD1 matches at 8 bases. Looked up from germline, CDR1 is SGHRS and CDR2 is YFSETQ. V lost 4 bases and J lost 3; bases outside the gene matches: 8. The CDR3 is 15 amino acids. CDR3 residues: CASSRFGQGDYGYTF. CDR3 bases: TGCGCCAGCAGCCGATTCGGACAGGGTGACTATGGCTACACCTTC.

Of note for this clonotype: This may come from a read error, since a much larger clone is one base off. No conserved phenylalanine or tryptophan is present at the end of the CDR3, so a read error is the likely explanation. The rearrangement links TRBV11-3 to TRBJ2-2; 10 positions match TRBD2. V trimming: 4 bases; J trimming: 5 bases; junction bases outside the gene matches: 4. Germline values: CDR1 SGHNT, CDR2 YENEEA. CDR3 length: 15 residues. The CDR3 bases are TGTGCCAGCAGCTATAAGCGGGAGGGGACCGGGGAGCTGTTTTAT. As protein: CASSYKREGTGELFY.

This clonotype was detected many times. V and J are TRBV7-2 and TRBJ2-7; D possibly corresponds to TRBD2 (5 bases). Germline CDR1 reads SGHTA; CDR2 reads FQGNSA. This CDR3 has 12 amino acids. V was shortened by 5 bases and J by 6 bases, with 11 bases between the two germline ends. CDR3 nucleotide sequence: TGTGCCAGCAGCCCCCTAGCCTTCGAGCAGTACTTC. It specifies CASSPLAFEQYF.

This clonotype occurred a few times. The chain combines TRBV24-1 with TRBJ1-4; D is perhaps TRBD1 (6 bases). This CDR3 region has 15 residues. Germline V gives CDR1 KGHDR, CDR2 SFDVKD. V was shortened by 3 bases and J by 4 bases, with 11 bases between the two germline ends. The CDR3 here is CATSDDRLGNEKLFF. As DNA, the CDR3 is TGTGCCACCAGTGATGACAGGTTGGGTAATGAAAAACTGTTTTTT.

Regarding this clonotype: A much larger clone lies one base from this, so it may be a read error. The gene calls are TRBV9 and TRBJ2-3, with D perhaps given as TRBD1 or TRBD2 (6 bases each). The germline V gene encodes CDR1 SGDLS and CDR2 YYNGEE. Trimming stripped 3 bases from V and 0 bases from J, with 17 bases between. CDR3 length equals 17 residues. The CDR3, as DNA: TGTGCCAGCAGCGACGGGATAGGGGGGCCTAGCACAGATACGCAGTATTTT. This gives the protein CASSDGIGGPSTDTQYF.